The 13 T cell receptor beta chains presented below share a single source sample, sequenced in a study of vaccination and CD4 T cells after COVID-19. What these receptors recognize is not known. Treatment in this sample: roughly ten-day PBMC culture with coronavirus spike peptide pools or control peptides (ViraFEST assay). Cultured CD4+ T-cell DNA underwent Oncomine TCR Beta short-read sequencing. TCRdb reprocessed the PCR reads via MiXCR and lists one record per CDR3 protein. The sample has 10,000 to 12,000 distinct CDR3 sequences; around 66% are singletons. The sample taken for sequencing was CD4+ T cells from blood, cultured in vitro. These receptors were collected from a human donor who had recovered from COVID-19.

V gene TRBV2 combines with J gene TRBJ1-2; D is undetermined. The CDR3 sequence is 14 residues long. Trimming left V 3 bases short and J 4 bases short, with 12 bases between. Germline loops: CDR1 SNHLY, CDR2 FYNNEI. CDR3 loop: CASSETSRIYGYTF. For the CDR3, the DNA is TGTGCCAGCAGTGAGACGTCACGGATCTATGGCTACACCTTC. Using reference TRBV2 and TRBJ1-2 for the parts outside the CDR3, the full variable domain is EPEVTQTPSHQVTQMGQEVILRCVPISNHLYFYWYRQILGQKVEFLVSFYNNEISEKSEIFDDQFSVERPDGSNFTLKIRSTKLEDSAMYFCASSETSRIYGYTFGSGTRLTVV.

This clonotype showed up just once. The chain links TRBV7-2 to TRBJ1-4; 7 bases are shared with TRBD1. This CDR3 has 13 amino acids. The junction had 6 bases not matched to a gene; V was cut back by 4 bases and J by 10 bases. Germline CDR1 reads SGHTA; CDR2 reads FQGNSA. The CDR3 region has the DNA TGTGCCAGCAGCTCGACAGGGAGGGGAAAACTGTTTTTT. This encodes CASSSTGRGKLFF.

This clonotype has a single count. V is TRBV20-1 and J is TRBJ2-7; 11 nucleotides line up with TRBD2. The CDR3 is 13 residues long. Germline trimming cut 4 bases from V and 6 bases from J; bases unmatched to any gene: 5. Germline V gives CDR1 DFQATT, CDR2 SNEGSKA (reference sequence). The CDR3 sequence is CSAMTSGTLEQYF. DNA for the CDR3: TGCAGTGCTATGACTAGCGGGACCCTCGAGCAGTACTTC.

Note on this clonotype: Mismatch with germline at one junction end may stem from a read error. V and J are TRBV19 and TRBJ1-5; tentatively, D is TRBD1 (6 bases). Germline V gene lookup returns CDR1 LNHDA and CDR2 SQIVND (reference sequence). The CDR3 runs 16 residues. For the CDR3, the DNA is TGTGTCAGTAGTATACTGGGGGAGGGGGTCCATCAGCCCCAGCATTTT. This sequence encodes CVSSILGEGVHQPQHF.

This clonotype appeared once. The chain links TRBV11-2 to TRBJ1-2; tentative D call: TRBD1 (6 bases). CDR3 length equals 12 residues. Deletions cut 5 bases from V and 7 bases from J, with 11 bases between. CDR1 SGHAT and CDR2 FQNNGV come from the germline V gene. The CDR3 region is CASSIRQVGYTF. As DNA, the CDR3 is TGTGCCAGCAGCATCAGACAGGTTGGCTACACCTTC. Together with reference TRBV11-2 and TRBJ1-2, the CDR3 gives the full variable domain: EAGVAQSPRYKIIEKRQSVAFWCNPISGHATLYWYQQILGQGPKLLIQFQNNGVVDDSQLPKDRFSAERLKGVDSTLKIQPAKLEDSAVYLCASSIRQVGYTFGSGTRLTVV.

A few counts support this clonotype. The chain couples TRBV2 to TRBJ1-1; D not certain. The germline V and J ends were trimmed by 4 bases and 2 bases, with 11 bases remaining between them. This CDR3 has 14 amino acids. Germline CDR1 SNHLY, CDR2 FYNNEI. The CDR3 nucleotides read TGTGCCAGCAGTGTCCCCCCAGCAAACACTGAAGCTTTCTTT. Protein sequence: CASSVPPANTEAFF. Full variable domain (missing parts from reference TRBV2 and TRBJ1-1): EPEVTQTPSHQVTQMGQEVILRCVPISNHLYFYWYRQILGQKVEFLVSFYNNEISEKSEIFDDQFSVERPDGSNFTLKIRSTKLEDSAMYFCASSVPPANTEAFFGQGTRLTVV.

J is TRBJ2-7 and V is TRBV25-1; D perhaps matches TRBD2 (7 bases). The CDR3 length is 12 residues. V was trimmed by 8 bases and J by 5 bases, leaving 13 bases between them. Germline V gene data show CDR1 as MGHDK and CDR2 as SYGVNS. The CDR3 DNA sequence: TGTGCCAGCGGAGGGGGGGCTCACGAGCAGTACTTC. Translating gives CASGGGAHEQYF.

Comments on this clonotype: A clone one base away is much larger, so this may be a read error. The chain recombines TRBV12-3 or TRBV12-4 with TRBJ2-5, with D perhaps TRBD2 (6 bases). V lost 7 bases and J lost 4, with 25 bases in between. The CDR3 runs to 17 residues. In DNA, the CDR3 is TGTGCCAGCACCAAGGGGAGTAGCAGGAGGGCCGCAGAGACCCAGTACTTC. It encodes CASTKGSSRRAAETQYF.

The chain carries TRBV10-1 and TRBJ1-2, with 11 bases identical to TRBD1. This CDR3 has 15 amino acids. J gave up 7 bases and V 0 bases, and 4 bases lay outside the gene matches. CDR1 is WNHNN and CDR2 is SYGVQD in the germline V gene (reference sequence). CDR3 residues: CASSESTGTGGGYTF. CDR3 in DNA: TGCGCCAGCAGTGAGTCCACCGGGACAGGGGGTGGCTACACCTTC.

This clonotype occurred a few times. The chain is built from TRBV7-2 and TRBJ2-5; D remains ambiguous. With 5 bases removed from V and 5 bases from J, the gap between germline ends came to 15 bases. CDR3 length: 14 residues. Germline V gives CDR1 SGHTA, CDR2 FQGNSA. CDR3 region: CASSPFGSAETQYF. DNA for the CDR3: TGTGCCAGCAGCCCTTTCGGATCGGCGGAGACCCAGTACTTC.

V and J are TRBV11-3 and TRBJ2-7, with D hard to call. The CDR3 loop spans 15 amino acids. Trimming left V 3 bases short and J 2 bases short, with 14 bases between. Germline V gene sequence: CDR1 SGHNT, CDR2 YENEEA. This CDR3 is CASSLPTSEPYEQYF. The CDR3 DNA follows: TGTGCCAGCAGCTTGCCAACCTCTGAACCCTACGAGCAGTACTTC.

The chain couples TRBV15 to TRBJ1-4; no clear D. The ends were cut back, 3 bases at V and 0 bases at J, with 14 bases in the middle. This CDR3 contains 17 residues. Germline lookup yields CDR1 LNHNV and CDR2 YYDKDF (reference sequence). CDR3 loop: CATSRGMDGATNEKLFF. The DNA for the CDR3 is TGTGCCACCAGCAGGGGGATGGACGGAGCAACTAATGAAAAACTGTTTTTT. Full variable domain (rest looked up from reference TRBV15 and TRBJ1-4): DAMVIQNPRYQVTQFGKPVTLSCSQTLNHNVMYWYQQKSSQAPKLLFHYYDKDFNNEADTPDNFQSRRPNTSFCFLDIRSPGLGDTAMYLCATSRGMDGATNEKLFFGSGTQLSVL.

J is TRBJ1-3 and V is TRBV6-1; D is unclear. The V gene lost 6 bases and the J gene lost 0 bases, with 9 bases spanning the gap. The germline CDR1 and CDR2 sequences are MNHNS and SASEGT. CDR3 length equals 14 residues. The CDR3 region is CASRTGTSGNTIYF. The CDR3 DNA reads TGTGCCAGCAGGACTGGTACCTCTGGAAACACCATATATTTT.